Below, 2 T cell receptor beta chains from the same sample are listed, as sequenced in a study of radiotherapy plus CTLA-4 blockade in lung cancer. The repertoire was sequenced with immunoSEQ multiplex PCR; TCRdb's copy has only in-frame clones and lacks some. The sample records about 77,000 clones, 70% to 80% being singletons. Material: peripheral blood, obtained from a patient treated with radiotherapy plus ipilimumab. The receptors here all came from a human donor with non-small cell lung cancer whose response to radiotherapy plus ipilimumab could not be evaluated.

The chain is built from TRBV7-2 and TRBJ2-7; D might be TRBD2 (7 bases). The V gene's germline CDR1 is SGHTA and CDR2 FQGNSA. The CDR3 extends over 14 amino acids. V was pared by 3 bases and J by 5 bases, with 14 bases between. The CDR3 spells CASSLGGALHEQYF. In DNA form, the CDR3 reads TGTGCCAGCAGCTTGGGGGGGGCCCTCCACGAGCAGTACTTC.

The CDR3 nucleotides are TGTGCCAGCAGCTTAGATTCCACCTCACTTGACACTGAAGCTTTCTTT. Protein sequence: CASSLDSTSLDTEAFF. This chain links TRBV11-3 with TRBJ1-1; no clear D gene. This CDR3 is built from 16 residues. The V gene's germline CDR1 is SGHNT and CDR2 YENEEA. V lost 0 bases to trimming and J lost 3 bases, with 14 bases between them.